Here is one T cell receptor (beta chain) with its context. At one end the junction does not follow the germline gene, possibly because of a read error. The data were produced by immunoSEQ multiplex PCR, yet TCRdb's version contains in-frame clones alone and is incomplete. The profile shows around 300,000 clones, approximately 88% of them singletons. This sample was taken from a study of blood T cell repertoires in COVID-19. Study-level information: The origin of the acute and convalescent COVID-19 samples was the United States, Italy and Spain. PBMCs, B-cell-depleted T cells, or T cells provided the cDNA or gDNA that made up the material.

The CDR3 consists of 17 residues. The germline CDR1 and CDR2 sequences are SSHAT and FNYEAQ (reference sequence). Donors were grouped by their self-reported clinical history. Among Cohort 3 donors, those recovered had two negative PCRs, clearance, or symptom resolution. The chain carries TRBV7-7 and TRBJ2-2, with D possibly being TRBD1 (5 bases). The receptor was derived from a woman aged 25 to 39 who had recovered from COVID-19. Sequenced: PBMCs or T cells enriched from blood (not recorded which). The CDR3 nucleotides read TGTGCTAGCAGCGAAGCTCGTCAATCAGGGTACACCGGGGAGCTGTTTTTT. Protein: CASSEARQSGYTGELFF.